This T cell receptor (beta chain) stems from a study of breast tumors, draining lymph nodes, adjacent tissues (dated by TCRdb to the mid-2010s). Concerning the study at large: TCR beta repertoires were compared across tumor, adjacent nontumor tissue and axillary lymph nodes obtained from breast cancer patients. The study was designed to assess the relationships and possible T-cell exchange between tumor, surrounding tissue and draining lymph node repertoires in human breast cancer. General conclusions and limits of the study: Rather than being directly demonstrated, the conclusion that tumor T cells originate in lymph nodes was presented as consistent with a hypothesis. The data were considered consistent with most tumor T cells being derived from the lymph node and subsequently expanding within tumor tissue. Tumor and nontumor tissue repertoires were significantly more similar in luminal-like than in basal-like breast cancer. Tumor T-cell repertoires showed less diversity than lymph node repertoires and more diversity than nontumor tissue repertoires, and tumor T-cell repertoires showed preferential V and J gene usage.

The axillary draining lymph nodes of breast cancer patients were the source of the lymph node samples. Instrument used: Illumina HiSeq 2000. Multiplex PCR amplification was used to build the TCR beta chain libraries. The amplified TCR beta chain products were analyzed by high-throughput sequencing. Using fastp at Q25 and MiXCR, TCRdb reprocessed the public reads and kept productive beta chains. One record per CDR3 amino acid sequence lists the most common genes and DNA. For this sample there are about 230,000 distinct CDR3 sequences; 32% appear just once. The top ten constitute around 1.5% of the sample. V lost 4 bases and J lost 3 bases, and the count of bases not matched to a germline gene is 7. CDR1 KGHSH and CDR2 LQKENI were looked up in the germline V gene. From the cysteine through the phenylalanine, the CDR3 covers 16 amino acids. Only CDR3 DNA remains: 48 bases, in frame from the first base.

About this clonotype itself: The antigen it recognizes is unknown. No base-level quality is on record; no much larger clone is a single base apart.

The clonotype originates from a female donor with breast cancer. Some clones in this sample may be carry-over from other donors' samples. Material: axillary lymph node tissue. The chain employs TRBV18 and TRBJ2-7, with 12 central nucleotides matching TRBD2. The DNA sequence follows: TGTGCCAGCTCACGGGGGACTAGCGGGTTCCTCTACGAGCAGTACTTC. Its translation reads: CASSRGTSGFLYEQYF.